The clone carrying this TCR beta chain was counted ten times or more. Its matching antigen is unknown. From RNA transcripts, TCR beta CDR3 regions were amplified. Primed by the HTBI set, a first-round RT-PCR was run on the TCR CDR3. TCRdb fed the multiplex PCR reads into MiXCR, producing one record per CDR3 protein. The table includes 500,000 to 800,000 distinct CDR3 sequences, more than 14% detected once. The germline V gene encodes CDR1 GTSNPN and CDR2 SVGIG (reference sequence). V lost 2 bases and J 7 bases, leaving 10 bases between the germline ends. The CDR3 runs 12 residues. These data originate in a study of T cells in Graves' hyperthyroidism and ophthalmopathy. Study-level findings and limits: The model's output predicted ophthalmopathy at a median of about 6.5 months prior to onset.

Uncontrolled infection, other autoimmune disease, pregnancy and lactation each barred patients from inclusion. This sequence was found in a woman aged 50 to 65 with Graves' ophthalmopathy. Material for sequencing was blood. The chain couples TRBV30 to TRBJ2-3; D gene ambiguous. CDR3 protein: CAWSPGQYTQYF. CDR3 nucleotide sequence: TGTGCCTGGAGTCCAGGCCAGTATACGCAGTATTTT.